This TCR beta chain was captured by sequencing in a study of blood T cell repertoires in COVID-19. In the study overall: The United States, Italy and Spain supplied acute and convalescent COVID-19 samples.

The CDR3 contains 13 residues. V dropped 4 bases and J dropped 2 bases, with 7 bases sitting between them. Looked up from germline, CDR1 is MNHEY and CDR2 is SVGAGI. The protocol was immunoSEQ multiplex PCR, while the TCRdb copy is restricted to in-frame clones and leaves out a portion. Of approximately 220,000 clones listed, roughly 85% are singletons. Specimen: PBMCs or T cells enriched from blood (not recorded which). The TCR comes from a man between 40 and 49 years old who had recovered from COVID-19. This chain links TRBV6-5 with TRBJ2-3; unclear D gene. CDR3 nucleotide sequence: TGTGCCAGCAGTTCAGGCCACACAGATACGCAGTATTTT. Protein sequence: CASSSGHTDTQYF.